Reported below is one TCR beta chain. Its antigen is as yet unknown. The V end lost 3 bases, the J end lost 3 bases, and 9 bases lay between the germline ends. Germline CDR1 reads DFQATT; CDR2 reads SNEGSKA (reference sequence). The CDR3 is made up of 12 amino acids. Via MiXCR, TCRdb re-called the reads, giving one row per CDR3 protein. Of approximately 470,000 distinct CDR3 sequences listed, approximately 42% are singletons. The data belong to a study of T cell repertoires in cytomegalovirus infection. The overall study: Selection of CMV epitopes for the study included recently identified HLA-C-restricted and well-studied HLA-B-restricted ones. Both CMV infection and a matching HLA type were indicated by public TCR beta signatures.

Study findings and constraints: HLA-C-restricted, CMV-specific TCR beta clonotypes were dominant ex vivo. Frequencies of public TCR beta families were cumulated, and this identified carriers of CMV plus the relevant HLA.

The chain couples TRBV20-1 to TRBJ2-7, with D possibly being TRBD2 (5 bases). This receptor was taken from a human donor in good health (CMV status not recorded). Some clones in this sample may be carry-over from other donors' samples. Sequenced material: cultured PBMCs, taken from culture after CMV antigen stimulation. Here the CDR3 reads CSASAGSYEQYF. The CDR3 coding sequence is TGCAGTGCTAGTGCTGGGAGCTACGAGCAGTACTTC.